This T cell receptor beta chain was captured by sequencing in a study of blood T cell repertoires in COVID-19. Study background: From the United States, Italy and Spain came samples of acute and convalescent COVID-19.

The J segment lost 7 bases and the V segment lost 1 base, leaving 4 bases of the junction unmatched. Germline V gene lookup returns CDR1 LGHNA and CDR2 YSLEER. The CDR3 consists of 14 residues. The repertoire was sequenced with immunoSEQ multiplex PCR; TCRdb's copy has only in-frame clones and lacks some. Of fewer than 350,000 clones in the sample, 65% to 90% are singletons; the top ten hold less than 3%. This sequence joins TRBV4-3 and TRBJ1-2; 9 nucleotides line up with TRBD1. The sequence was collected from a woman aged 60-75 years with active or convalescent COVID-19. The source material was peripheral blood. Written as DNA, the CDR3 is TGCGCCAGCAGCCAAGTGGGGACAGGGTTTGGCTACACCTTC. This encodes CASSQVGTGFGYTF.